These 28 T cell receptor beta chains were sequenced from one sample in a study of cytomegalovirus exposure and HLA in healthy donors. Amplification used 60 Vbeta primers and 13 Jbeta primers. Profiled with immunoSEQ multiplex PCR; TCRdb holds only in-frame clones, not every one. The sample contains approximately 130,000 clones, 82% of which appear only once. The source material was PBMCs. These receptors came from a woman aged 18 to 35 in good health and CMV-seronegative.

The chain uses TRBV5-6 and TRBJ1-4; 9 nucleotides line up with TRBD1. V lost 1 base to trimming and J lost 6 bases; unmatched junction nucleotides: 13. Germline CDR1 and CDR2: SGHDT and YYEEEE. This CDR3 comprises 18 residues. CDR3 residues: CASSLSTGGIRGYEKLFF. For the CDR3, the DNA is TGTGCCAGCAGCTTGTCGACAGGGGGAATTAGAGGTTATGAAAAACTGTTTTTT.

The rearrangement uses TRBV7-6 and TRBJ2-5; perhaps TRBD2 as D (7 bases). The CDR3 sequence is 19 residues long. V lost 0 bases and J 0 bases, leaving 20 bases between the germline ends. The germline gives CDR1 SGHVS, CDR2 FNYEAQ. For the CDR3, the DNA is TGTGCCAGCAGCTTAGCCCCCGGCGGGGGCCAGCGGTACCAAGAGACCCAGTACTTC. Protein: CASSLAPGGGQRYQETQYF. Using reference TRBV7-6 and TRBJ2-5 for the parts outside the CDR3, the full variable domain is GAGVSQSPRYKVTKRGQDVALRCDPISGHVSLYWYRQALGQGPEFLTYFNYEAQQDKSGLPNDRFSAERPEGSISTLTIQRTEQRDSAMYRCASSLAPGGGQRYQETQYFGPGTRLLVL.

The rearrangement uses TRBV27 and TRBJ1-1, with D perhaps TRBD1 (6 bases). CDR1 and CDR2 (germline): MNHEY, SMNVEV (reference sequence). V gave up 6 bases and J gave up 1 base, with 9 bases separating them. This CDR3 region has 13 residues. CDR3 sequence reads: CASRRTANTEAFF. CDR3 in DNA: TGTGCCAGCAGGAGGACAGCGAACACTGAAGCTTTCTTT.

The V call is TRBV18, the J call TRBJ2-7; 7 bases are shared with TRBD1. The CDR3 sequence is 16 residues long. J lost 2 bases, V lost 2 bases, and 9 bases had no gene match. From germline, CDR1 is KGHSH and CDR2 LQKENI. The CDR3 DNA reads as TGTGCCAGCTCACCAGGCAGGGGGTGGTCCCCCTACGAGCAGTACTTC. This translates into CASSPGRGWSPYEQYF. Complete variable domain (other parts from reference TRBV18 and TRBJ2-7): NAGVMQNPRHLVRRRGQEARLRCSPMKGHSHVYWYRQLPEEGLKFMVYLQKENIIDESGMPKERFSAEFPKEGPSILRIQQVVRGDSAAYFCASSPGRGWSPYEQYFGPGTRLTVT.

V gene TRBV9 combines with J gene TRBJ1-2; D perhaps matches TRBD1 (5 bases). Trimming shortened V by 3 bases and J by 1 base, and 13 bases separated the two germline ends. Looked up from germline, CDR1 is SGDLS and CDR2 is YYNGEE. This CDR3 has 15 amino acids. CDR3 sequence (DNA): TGTGCCAGCAGCGACAGGCACCAAGTTAACTATGGCTACACCTTC. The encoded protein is CASSDRHQVNYGYTF.

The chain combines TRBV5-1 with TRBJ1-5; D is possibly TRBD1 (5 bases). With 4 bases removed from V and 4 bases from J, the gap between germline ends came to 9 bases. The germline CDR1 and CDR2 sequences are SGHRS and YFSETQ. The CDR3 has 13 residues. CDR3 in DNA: TGCGCCAGCAGCGAAACAGGTAATCAGCCCCAGCATTTT. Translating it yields CASSETGNQPQHF.

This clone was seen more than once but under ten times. CDR3 loop: CASSLGGSGNEQFF. The DNA of the CDR3 is TGTGCCAGCAGCTTGGGGGGGTCGGGAAATGAGCAGTTCTTC. The chain employs TRBV7-2 and TRBJ2-1; TRBD2 aligns across 7 bases. The V gene end was trimmed by 3 bases and the J gene end by 7 bases; junction bases not matched to a gene: 6. Germline V CDR1 and CDR2: SGHTA, FQGNSA. CDR3 length: 14 residues.

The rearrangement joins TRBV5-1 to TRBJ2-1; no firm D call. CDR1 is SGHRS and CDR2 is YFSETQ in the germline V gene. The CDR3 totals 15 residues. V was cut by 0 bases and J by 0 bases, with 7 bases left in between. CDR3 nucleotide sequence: TGCGCCAGCAGCTTGGCACCGGGCTCCTACAATGAGCAGTTCTTC. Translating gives CASSLAPGSYNEQFF.

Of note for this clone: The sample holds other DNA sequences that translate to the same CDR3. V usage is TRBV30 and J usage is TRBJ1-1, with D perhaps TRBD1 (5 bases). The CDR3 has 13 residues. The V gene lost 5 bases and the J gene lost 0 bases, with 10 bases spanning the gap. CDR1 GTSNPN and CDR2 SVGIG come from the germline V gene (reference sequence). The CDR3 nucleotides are TGTGCCTGGTCAACAGGAATGAACACTGAAGCTTTCTTT. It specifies CAWSTGMNTEAFF.

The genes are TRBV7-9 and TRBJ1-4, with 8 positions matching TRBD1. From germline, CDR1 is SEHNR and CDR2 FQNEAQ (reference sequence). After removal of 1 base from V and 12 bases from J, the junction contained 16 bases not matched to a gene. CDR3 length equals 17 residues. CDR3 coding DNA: TGTGCCAGCAGCTTAGTATCCCCGGACAGGGCCCGGGGGGAACTGTTTTTT. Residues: CASSLVSPDRARGELFF.

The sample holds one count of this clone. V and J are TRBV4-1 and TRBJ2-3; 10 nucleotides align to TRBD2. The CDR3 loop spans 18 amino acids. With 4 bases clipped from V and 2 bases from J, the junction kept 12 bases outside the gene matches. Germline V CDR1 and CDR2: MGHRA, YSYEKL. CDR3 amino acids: CASSPLVSSGGPTDTQYF. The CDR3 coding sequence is TGCGCCAGCAGCCCGCTGGTCTCTAGCGGGGGCCCCACAGATACGCAGTATTTT.

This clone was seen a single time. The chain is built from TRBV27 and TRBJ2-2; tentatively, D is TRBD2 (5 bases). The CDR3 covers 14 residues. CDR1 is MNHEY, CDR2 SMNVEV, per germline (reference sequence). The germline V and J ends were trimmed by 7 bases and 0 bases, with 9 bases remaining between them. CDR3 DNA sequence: TGTGCCAGCAACTTAGCGCCGAACACCGGGGAGCTGTTTTTT. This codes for CASNLAPNTGELFF.

The CDR3: CASSRTSGRENEQFF. CDR3 nucleotides: TGTGCCAGCAGCCGGACTAGCGGGAGGGAGAATGAGCAGTTCTTC. The rearrangement uses TRBV5-4 and TRBJ2-1; 15 bases map to TRBD2. The V and J ends lost 4 bases and 7 bases, in that order; junction bases with no gene match: 3. The CDR3 covers 15 residues. CDR1 is SGHNT and CDR2 is YYREEE in the germline V gene (reference sequence).

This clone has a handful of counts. The CDR3 loop is CASTPQREQFF. The CDR3 coding sequence is TGTGCCAGCACCCCTCAGCGTGAGCAGTTCTTC. The chain joins TRBV7-2 to TRBJ2-1; D ambiguous. With 7 bases removed from V and 9 bases from J, the gap between germline ends came to 10 bases. Germline CDR1 is SGHTA and CDR2 is FQGNSA. The CDR3 runs to 11 residues.

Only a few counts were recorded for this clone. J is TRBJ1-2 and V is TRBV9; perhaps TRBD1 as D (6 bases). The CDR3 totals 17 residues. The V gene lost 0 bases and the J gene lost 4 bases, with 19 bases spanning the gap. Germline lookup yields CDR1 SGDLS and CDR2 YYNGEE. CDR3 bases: TGTGCCAGCAGCGTAGAAGCTTTCTCAGGGGTAGGCTATGGCTACACCTTC. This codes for CASSVEAFSGVGYGYTF.

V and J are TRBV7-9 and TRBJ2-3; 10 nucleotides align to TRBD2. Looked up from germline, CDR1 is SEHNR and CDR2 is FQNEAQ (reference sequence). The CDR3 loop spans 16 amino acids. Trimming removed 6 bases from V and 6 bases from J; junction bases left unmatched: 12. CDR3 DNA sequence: TGTGCCAGCAGTCTAAGCGGGGGGGACCTAGCGGATACGCAGTATTTT. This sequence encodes CASSLSGGDLADTQYF.

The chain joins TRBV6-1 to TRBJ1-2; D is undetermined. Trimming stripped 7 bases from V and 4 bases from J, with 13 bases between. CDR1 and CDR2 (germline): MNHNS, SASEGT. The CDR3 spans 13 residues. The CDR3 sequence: CASTLALGYGYTF. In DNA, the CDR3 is TGTGCCAGCACCTTAGCCTTGGGCTATGGCTACACCTTC.

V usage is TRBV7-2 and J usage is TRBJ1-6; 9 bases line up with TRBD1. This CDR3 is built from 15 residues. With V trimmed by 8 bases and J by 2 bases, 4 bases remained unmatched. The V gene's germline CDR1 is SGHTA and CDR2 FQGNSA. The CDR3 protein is CASCRDRAYNSPLHF. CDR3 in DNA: TGTGCCAGCTGCCGGGACAGGGCCTATAATTCACCCCTCCACTTT.

The DNA for the CDR3 is TGCGCCAGCAGCTTGAGCGGACAGTGGGGCTCTGGGGCCAACGTCCTGACTTTC. This gives the protein CASSLSGQWGSGANVLTF. The chain uses TRBV5-1 and TRBJ2-6; D is possibly TRBD1 (6 bases). The CDR3 has 18 amino acids. The germline V gene has CDR1 SGHRS and CDR2 YFSETQ. Trimming shortened V by 1 base and J by 0 bases, and 14 bases separated the two germline ends.

The CDR3 coding sequence is TGTGCCAGCAGCCAAAGGGACAGGTCGAGCAATCAGCCCCAGCATTTT. Its translation: CASSQRDRSSNQPQHF. The chain couples TRBV5-4 to TRBJ1-5; 8 positions match TRBD1. The CDR3 has 16 amino acids. V trimming: 4 bases; J trimming: 1 base; junction bases outside the gene matches: 7. Per the germline V gene, CDR1 is SGHNT and CDR2 is YYREEE (reference sequence).

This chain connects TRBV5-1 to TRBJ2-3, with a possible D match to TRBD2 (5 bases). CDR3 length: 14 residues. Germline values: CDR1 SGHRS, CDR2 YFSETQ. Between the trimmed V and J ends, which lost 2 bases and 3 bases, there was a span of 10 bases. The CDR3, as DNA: TGCGCCAGCAGCTTTACAGCGGTAACAGATACGCAGTATTTT. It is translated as CASSFTAVTDTQYF. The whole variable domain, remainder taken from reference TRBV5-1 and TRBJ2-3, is KAGVTQTPRYLIKTRGQQVTLSCSPISGHRSVSWYQQTPGQGLQFLFEYFSETQRNKGNFPGRFSGRQFSNSRSEMNVSTLELGDSALYLCASSFTAVTDTQYFGPGTRLTVL.

CDR3: CASSFGGSKNIQYF. The DNA of the CDR3 is TGTGCCAGCAGCTTTGGCGGATCAAAAAACATTCAGTACTTC. The chain carries TRBV7-6 and TRBJ2-4; D ambiguous. V dropped 3 bases and J dropped 4 bases, with 10 bases sitting between them. Germline CDR1 and CDR2: SGHVS and FNYEAQ. The CDR3 has 14 amino acids.

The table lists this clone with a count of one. The DNA of the CDR3 is TGTGCCAGCAGCCCCACGGGGGGCGCGGGGTACGAGCAGTACTTC. Encoded protein: CASSPTGGAGYEQYF. V is TRBV7-6 and J is TRBJ2-7, with D possibly matching TRBD2 (7 bases). Germline V gives CDR1 SGHVS, CDR2 FNYEAQ. The CDR3 sequence is 15 residues long. V was shortened by 5 bases and J by 4 bases, with 18 bases between the two germline ends.

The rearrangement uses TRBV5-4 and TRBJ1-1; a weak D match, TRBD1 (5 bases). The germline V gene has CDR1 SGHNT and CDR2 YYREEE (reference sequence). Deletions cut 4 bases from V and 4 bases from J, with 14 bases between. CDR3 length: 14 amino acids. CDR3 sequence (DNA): TGTGCCAGCAGCACCGGGGGAGGGCCCACTGAAGCTTTCTTT. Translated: CASSTGGGPTEAFF.

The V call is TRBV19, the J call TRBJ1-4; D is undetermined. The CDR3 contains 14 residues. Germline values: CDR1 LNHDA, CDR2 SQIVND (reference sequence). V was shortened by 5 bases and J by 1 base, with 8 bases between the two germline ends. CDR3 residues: CASSSSGTNEKLFF. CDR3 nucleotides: TGTGCCAGTAGTTCCTCCGGAACTAATGAAAAACTGTTTTTT.

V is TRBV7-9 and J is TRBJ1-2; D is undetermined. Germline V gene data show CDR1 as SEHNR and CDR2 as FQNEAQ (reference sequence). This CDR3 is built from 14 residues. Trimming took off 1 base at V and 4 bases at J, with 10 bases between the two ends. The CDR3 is CASSLEEVRYGYTF. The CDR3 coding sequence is TGTGCCAGCAGCTTAGAAGAGGTTCGCTATGGCTACACCTTC.

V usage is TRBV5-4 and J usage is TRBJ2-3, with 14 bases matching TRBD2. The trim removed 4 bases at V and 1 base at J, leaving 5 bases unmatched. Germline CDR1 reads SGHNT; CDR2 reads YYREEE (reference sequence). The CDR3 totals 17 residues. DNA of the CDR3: TGTGCCAGCAGCCCCGGACTAGCGGGAGGAGGCACAGATACGCAGTATTTT. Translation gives CASSPGLAGGGTDTQYF.

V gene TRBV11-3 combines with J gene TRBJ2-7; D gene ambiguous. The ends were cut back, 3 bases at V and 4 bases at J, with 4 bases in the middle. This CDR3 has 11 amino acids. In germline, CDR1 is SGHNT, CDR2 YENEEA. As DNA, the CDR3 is TGTGCCAGCAGCTTTTATTACGAGCAGTACTTC. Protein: CASSFYYEQYF. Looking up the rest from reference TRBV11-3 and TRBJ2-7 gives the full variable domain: EAGVVQSPRYKIIEKKQPVAFWCNPISGHNTLYWYLQNLGQGPELLIRYENEEAVDDSQLPKDRFSAERLKGVDSTLKIQPAELGDSAVYLCASSFYYEQYFGPGTRLTVT.